This T cell receptor (beta chain) appears in the sequencing data of a study of T cells after yellow fever vaccination. This CDR3 is built from 16 residues. The germline V gene encodes CDR1 MNHEY and CDR2 SVGEGT. V was pared by 6 bases and J by 0 bases, with 6 bases of the junction left unmatched. Conversion of TCR transcripts into cDNA relied on 5'RACE template switching, which added a universal primer site and UMIs. TCRdb called the 5' RACE reads again in MiXCR, with one record for every CDR3 protein. Of just under 600,000 distinct CDR3 sequences listed, approximately 15% were seen once; the top ten hold about 14%.

Sequencing used PBMCs, obtained on the day of the yellow fever booster vaccination. This clonotype was sampled from a man aged 30 to 45 who received the YFV17D yellow fever vaccine. The rearrangement joins TRBV6-2 or TRBV6-3 to TRBJ2-7; 12 bases map to TRBD2. In nucleotides, the CDR3 is TGTGCCAGCAGAGGACTAGCGGGGCTCAGCTCCTACGAGCAGTACTTC. Translation gives CASRGLAGLSSYEQYF.